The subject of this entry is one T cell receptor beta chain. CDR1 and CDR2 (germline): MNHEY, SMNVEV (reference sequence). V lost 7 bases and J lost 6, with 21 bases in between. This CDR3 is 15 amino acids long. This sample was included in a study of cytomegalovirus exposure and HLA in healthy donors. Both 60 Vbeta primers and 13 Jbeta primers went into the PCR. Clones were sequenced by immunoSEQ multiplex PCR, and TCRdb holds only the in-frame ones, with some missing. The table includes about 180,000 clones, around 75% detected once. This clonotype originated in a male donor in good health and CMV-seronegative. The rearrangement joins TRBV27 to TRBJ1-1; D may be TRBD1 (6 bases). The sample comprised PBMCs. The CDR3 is CASTPWVGARPEAFF. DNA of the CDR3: TGTGCCAGCACCCCGTGGGTGGGGGCTAGGCCTGAAGCTTTCTTT.